The subject of this entry is one T cell receptor (beta chain). The record originates from a study of blood T cell repertoires in COVID-19. Study context: Sources were T cells, B-cell-depleted T cells, or PBMCs; the material itself was cDNA or gDNA.

Some clones are missing from TCRdb's copy, which holds only in-frame ones; the method was immunoSEQ multiplex PCR. Among roughly 150,000 clones listed, 85% to 90% were seen once. Germline V lookup: CDR1 LGHDT, CDR2 YNNKEL (reference sequence). Trimming stripped 0 bases from V and 7 bases from J, with 21 bases between. The CDR3 spans 17 residues. This clonotype was sampled from a woman in her seventies with COVID-19, enrolled during active disease. V usage is TRBV3-1 (or the pseudogene TRBV3-2) and J usage is TRBJ2-5; tentative D call: TRBD2 (7 bases). The sample consisted of peripheral blood. The CDR3 DNA is TGTGCCAGCAGCCAAGAGTTCGCTGGGGGGGCGATTGGGACCCAGTACTTC. It yields the protein CASSQEFAGGAIGTQYF.